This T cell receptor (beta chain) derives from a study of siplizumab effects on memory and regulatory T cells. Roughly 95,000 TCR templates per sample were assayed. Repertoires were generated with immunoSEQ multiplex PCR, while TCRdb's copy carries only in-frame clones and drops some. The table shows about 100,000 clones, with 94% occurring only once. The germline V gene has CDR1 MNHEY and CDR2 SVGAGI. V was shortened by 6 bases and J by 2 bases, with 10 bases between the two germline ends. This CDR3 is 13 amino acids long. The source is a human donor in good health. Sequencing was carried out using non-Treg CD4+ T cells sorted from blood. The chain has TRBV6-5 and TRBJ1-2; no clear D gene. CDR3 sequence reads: CASSPDGNYGYTF. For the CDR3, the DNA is TGTGCCAGCAGCCCGGACGGAAACTATGGCTACACCTTC.